This TCR beta chain came from a study of OX40 agonist ivuxolimab in advanced cancers. Notes on the research overall: Ivuxolimab was a fully human IgG2 agonistic monoclonal antibody targeting the costimulatory receptor OX40 (CD134). Intravenous ivuxolimab was administered to patients every 2 weeks at six dose levels: 0.01, 0.1, 0.3, 1.5, 3 and 10 mg/kg. Among the approximately 50 dose-escalation patients, approximately 20 had hepatocellular carcinoma, roughly 15 melanoma, 9 renal cell carcinoma and 9 head and neck cancer. In the dose-escalation cohort, around 80% of patients were male, and the mean age was roughly 60 years with a range of about 20 to 80. Patients were allowed to have had prior anti-PD-1, anti-PD-L1 or anti-CTLA-4 therapy, and less than 45% of the dose-escalation patients had previously received checkpoint inhibitors. Three dose-escalation patients achieved partial responses, one with hepatocellular carcinoma and two with cutaneous melanoma. Peripheral TCRbeta sequencing was intended to test whether TCR sequence diversity was altered and clonal T-cell expansion was caused by ivuxolimab. The paper covers the monotherapy dose-escalation part of the phase I ivuxolimab trial, which included N of about 50 patients. Broader findings and caveats from the paper: Low levels of normalized T-cell clonal expansion were also seen in some patients who did not respond. Clonal expansion of both CD4+ and CD8+ blood T cells was observed from baseline to week 6 at doses 0.1 to 3.0 mg/kg. The antigen specificity of the peripheral T cells that underwent clonal expansion was not determined. After ivuxolimab, CD8+ T cells had more expanded clones than CD4+ T cells on average. In the 0.1-3.0 mg/kg groups, partial responders had among the lowest normalized peripheral clonal expansion, particularly in CD8+ T cells.

Trimming takes 6 bases from V and 2 bases from J, and the germline ends sit 17 bases apart. The CDR3 holds 14 amino acids from the cysteine to the phenylalanine. Here the CDR3 DNA is all that survives: 42 bases in frame from base 1. Via the germline V gene, CDR1 is SQVTM and CDR2 ANQGSEA. The trial excluded patients who had a history of autoimmune disease or were on systemic immunosuppression. Peripheral blood for TCR sequencing was collected from all dose cohorts at baseline, on cycle 4 day 1, and on cycle 7 day 1. The samples were taken from a phase I, first-in-human, multicenter, open-label dose-escalation trial of ivuxolimab. Adults with locally advanced or metastatic head and neck squamous cell, hepatocellular, melanoma or renal cell carcinoma were enrolled in the trial. Before TCR sequencing, CD4+ and CD8+ T cells were separately sorted from peripheral blood. To sequence the TCRbeta CDR3 region, genomic DNA was isolated from the sorted cells. The immunoSEQ Assay was used to sequence the TCRbeta CDR3 regions. Imported from immuneACCESS, the table was reduced by TCRdb to in-frame sequences with V and J called. These copies leave out some clones; in studies compared against another copy, an unresolved V gene accounts for under half, and the cause of the remainder is not known. The sample profile shows about 45,000 clones; less than 95% of them were found once. The ten biggest clones cover roughly 15% of the sample.

As concerns this clone: This receptor's antigen is unknown. Per-base quality was not reported, and no clone a single base away is much larger than it.

The sequence joins TRBV29-1 to TRBJ2-7, with the D gene possibly TRBD1 or TRBD2, each one fitting 5 bases. This sample comprised CD4+ or CD8+ T cells sorted from blood, obtained in a trial of the OX40 agonist ivuxolimab. The sequence came from an adult with an advanced solid tumor such as melanoma, head and neck, liver or kidney cancer. CDR3 reads: CSVAQGARPYEQYF. The nucleotide sequence reads as follows: TGCAGCGTCGCGCAGGGAGCCCGTCCCTACGAGCAGTACTTC.